This T cell receptor (beta chain) came from a study of CD8+ T cells in alopecia areata. The sequencing template was cDNA reverse transcribed from extracted RNA. The protocol was immunoSEQ multiplex PCR, while the TCRdb copy is restricted to in-frame clones and leaves out a portion. The table lists under 300,000 clones, approximately 60% of them singletons. Study results and caveats: On tofacitinib, scalp and blood still held many of the expanded lesional clones.

This clone showed up just a few times. No antigen is known for it. Treatment defined: oral pan-JAK inhibitor, 5-10 mg twice daily. This specimen was CD4+ T cells sorted from blood, taken at roughly week 53, from a patient treated with tofacitinib. This clonotype was sampled from a human donor with alopecia areata.

The CDR3 sequence is CSALGGANVLTF. The CDR3 DNA follows: TGCAGCGCCCTGGGGGGGGCCAACGTCCTGACTTTC. The chain couples TRBV29-1 to TRBJ2-6; D gene unclear. Germline V gene data show CDR1 as SQVTM and CDR2 as ANQGSEA. V was trimmed by 7 bases and J by 4 bases, leaving 8 bases between them. CDR3 length: 12 residues.